These 5 T cell receptor beta chains share one sample of origin, sequenced in a study of T-cell memory formation after mild COVID-19. TCRdb reprocessed the 5' RACE reads via MiXCR and lists one record per CDR3 protein. Of roughly 280,000 distinct CDR3 sequences in the sample, around 8% were seen once. Sequencing was performed on PBMCs or a T cell subset sorted from them (not recorded which). Receptors were obtained from a man younger than 30 who had mild COVID-19 (a few samples of this study predate the infection). Cell type and time point are not known.

V is TRBV12-3 or TRBV12-4 and J is TRBJ1-1, with D uncertain. This CDR3 has 12 residues. Between the trimmed V and J ends, which lost 4 bases and 1 base, there was a span of 4 bases. The CDR3 region is CASSWSNTEAFF. CDR3 DNA: TGTGCCAGCAGTTGGTCGAACACTGAAGCTTTCTTT.

The rearrangement uses TRBV5-1 and TRBJ2-5; D is undetermined. CDR1 and CDR2 from the germline V gene are SGHRS and YFSETQ. V was clipped by 5 bases and J by 4 bases, with 21 bases between them. The CDR3 length is 16 residues. The CDR3 loop reads CASSRWRNTDRETQYF. In DNA, the CDR3 is TGCGCCAGCAGTCGGTGGCGAAACACTGACCGAGAGACCCAGTACTTC.

This rearrangement joins TRBV4-2 to TRBJ1-5, with 9 positions matching TRBD1. The germline V gene encodes CDR1 LGHNA and CDR2 YNFKEQ. After removal of 5 bases from V and 5 bases from J, the junction contained 7 bases not matched to a gene. This CDR3 comprises 15 residues. CDR3 residues: CASSEGQGSHQPQHF. The CDR3 region has the DNA TGTGCCAGCAGCGAAGGACAGGGGAGTCATCAGCCCCAGCATTTT.

The chain employs TRBV7-9 and TRBJ2-1; 8 bases are shared with TRBD1. V gave up 4 bases and J gave up 7 bases; unmatched junction bases: 9. This CDR3 contains 15 residues. The germline CDR1 and CDR2 sequences are SEHNR and FQNEAQ (reference sequence). CDR3 loop: CASSYPDRVMNEQFF. The CDR3 nucleotides read TGTGCCAGCAGCTACCCGGACAGGGTAATGAATGAGCAGTTCTTC.

The chain uses TRBV6-2 or TRBV6-3 and TRBJ2-1; 11 nucleotides line up with TRBD2. This CDR3 comprises 14 residues. With 10 bases clipped from V and 0 bases from J, the junction kept 2 bases outside the gene matches. Germline loops: CDR1 MNHEY, CDR2 SVGEGT. The CDR3 region has the DNA TGTGCCACCGGACTAGCGGGCTCCTACAATGAGCAGTTCTTC. Translation: CATGLAGSYNEQFF.